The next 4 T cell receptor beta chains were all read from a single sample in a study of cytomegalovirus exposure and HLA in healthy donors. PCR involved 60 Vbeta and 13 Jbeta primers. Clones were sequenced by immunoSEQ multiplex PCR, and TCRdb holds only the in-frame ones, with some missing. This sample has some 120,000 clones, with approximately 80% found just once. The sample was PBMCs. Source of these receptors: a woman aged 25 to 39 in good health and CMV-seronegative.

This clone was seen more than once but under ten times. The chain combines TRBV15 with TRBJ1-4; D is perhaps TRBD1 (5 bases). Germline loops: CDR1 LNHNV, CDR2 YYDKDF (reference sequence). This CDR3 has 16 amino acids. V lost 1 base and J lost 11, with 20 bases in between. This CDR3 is CATSRAGGDSTEKLFF. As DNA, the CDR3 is TGTGCCACCAGCAGAGCGGGAGGGGACTCTACGGAGAAACTGTTTTTT. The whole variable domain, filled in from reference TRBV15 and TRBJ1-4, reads DAMVIQNPRYQVTQFGKPVTLSCSQTLNHNVMYWYQQKSSQAPKLLFHYYDKDFNNEADTPDNFQSRRPNTSFCFLDIRSPGLGDTAMYLCATSRAGGDSTEKLFFGSGTQLSVL.

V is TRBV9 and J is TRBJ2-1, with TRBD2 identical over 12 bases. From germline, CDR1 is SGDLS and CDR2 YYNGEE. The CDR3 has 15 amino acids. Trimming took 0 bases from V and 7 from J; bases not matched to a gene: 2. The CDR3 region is CASSVASGRGNEQFF. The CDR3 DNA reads TGTGCCAGCAGCGTAGCTAGCGGGAGGGGGAATGAGCAGTTCTTC. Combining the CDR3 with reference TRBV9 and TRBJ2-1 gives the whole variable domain DSGVTQTPKHLITATGQRVTLRCSPRSGDLSVYWYQQSLDQGLQFLIQYYNGEERAKGNILERFSAQQFPDLHSELNLSSLELGDSALYFCASSVASGRGNEQFFGPGTRLTVL.

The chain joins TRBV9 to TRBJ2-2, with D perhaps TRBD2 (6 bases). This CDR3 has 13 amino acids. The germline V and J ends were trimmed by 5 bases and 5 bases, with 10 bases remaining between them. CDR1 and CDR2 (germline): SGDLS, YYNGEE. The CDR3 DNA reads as TGTGCCAGCAGAGGACGGGGGACCGGGGAGCTGTTTTTT. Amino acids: CASRGRGTGELFF.

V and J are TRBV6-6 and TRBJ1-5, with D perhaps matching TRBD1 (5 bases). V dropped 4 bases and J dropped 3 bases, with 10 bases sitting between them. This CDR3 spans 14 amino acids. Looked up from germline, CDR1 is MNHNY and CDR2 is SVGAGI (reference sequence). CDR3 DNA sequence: TGTGCCAGCAGTTGGGGCCTCGACAATCAGCCCCAGCATTTT. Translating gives CASSWGLDNQPQHF.